This is a list of T cell receptor beta chains from one sample in a study of blood T cell repertoires in COVID-19. Data came from immunoSEQ multiplex PCR; TCRdb stores just in-frame clones and leaves some out. In the table there are around 140,000 clones, approximately 86% of which are singletons. The sample consisted of peripheral blood. These receptors were obtained from a woman aged 50 to 60 with acute or convalescent COVID-19. Each CDR3 is given with its conserved first and last residue. D genes are given only for firm matches. A row's size may be missing; if present it is once, few, many or a size class.

v_call	j_call	clone_size	d_call	cdr3_nt	cdr3_aa
TRBV27	TRBJ2-5	-	TRBD1	TGTGCCAGCACTACAGGGGTACAAGAGACCCAGTACTTC	CASTTGVQETQYF
TRBV2	TRBJ2-3	-	TRBD2	TGTGCCAGCAGTGTGCGGTCTAGCGGGCCTAGCACAGATACGCAGTATTTT	CASSVRSSGPSTDTQYF
TRBV3-1/TRBV3-2	TRBJ1-1	-	-	TGTGCCAGCACCCGTCACGGTGGAGGGCTCACTGAAGCTTTCTTT	CASTRHGGGLTEAFF
TRBV28	TRBJ1-1	-	TRBD1	TGTGCCAGCAACCACGGGACAGGTACTGAAGCTTTCTTT	CASNHGTGTEAFF
TRBV28	TRBJ2-3	-	TRBD2	TGTGCCAGCAGTACCCGACTAGCGGGGCCGTTCACAGATACGCAGTATTTT	CASSTRLAGPFTDTQYF
TRBV11-2	TRBJ2-1	-	-	TGTGCCAGCAGCTTAGTAGGACAGTCCCTAGACAATGAGCAGTTCTTC	CASSLVGQSLDNEQFF
TRBV5-1	TRBJ2-1	-	TRBD1	TGCGCCAGCAGCTATTCGGGACAGGGATCTTCCTACAATGAGCAGTTCTTC	CASSYSGQGSSYNEQFF
TRBV19	TRBJ2-3	-	TRBD2	TGTGCCAGTAGTATAGACGGCCAGCGGGGGGTCACAGATACGCAGTATTTT	CASSIDGQRGVTDTQYF
TRBV30	TRBJ1-1	-	TRBD1	TGTGCCTGGAGTTCCGGGACAGGAAACACTGAAGCTTTCTTT	CAWSSGTGNTEAFF
TRBV5-1	TRBJ2-1	-	TRBD2	TGCGCCAGCAGCGCGCACTCCGGGACTAGCGGAGGGGATGAGCAGTTCTTC	CASSAHSGTSGGDEQFF
TRBV6-5	TRBJ2-2	-	-	TGTGCCAGCAGTAAGACACTTACGAACACCGGGGAGCTGTTTTTT	CASSKTLTNTGELFF
TRBV5-1	TRBJ2-7	few	TRBD2	TGCGCCAGCAACTGGGGGGGAATAGCGGGAGACGAGCAGTACTTC	CASNWGGIAGDEQYF
TRBV10-2	TRBJ1-1	-	TRBD1	TGCGCCAGCCGCGGGACAGGGGCCACTGAAGCTTTCTTT	CASRGTGATEAFF
TRBV29-1	TRBJ1-5	-	-	TGCAGCGTTGGTAAAGGGGTTGATCAGCCCCAGCATTTT	CSVGKGVDQPQHF
TRBV6-1	TRBJ1-4	few	-	TGTGCCAGCAGTGAACTTTCGAGAGGGAGAACTAATGAAAAACTGTTTTTT	CASSELSRGRTNEKLFF
TRBV6-5	TRBJ1-2	-	TRBD1	TGTGCCGCGAAACCGGGACAGGAGGGCTATGGCTACACCTTC	CAAKPGQEGYGYTF
TRBV30	TRBJ2-2	-	-	TGTGCCTGGAGCTCGGACTTCCAAAGCGGGGAGCTGTTTTTT	CAWSSDFQSGELFF
TRBV3-1/TRBV3-2	TRBJ2-2	-	TRBD1	TGTGCCAGCAGCCAAGCAGGGACAGGGATAGACACCGGGGAGCTGTTTTTT	CASSQAGTGIDTGELFF
TRBV6-6	TRBJ1-1	-	-	TGTGCCAGCAGTTACCCGGACACCTGCACTGAAGCTTTCTTT	CASSYPDTCTEAFF
TRBV4-1	TRBJ2-4	-	TRBD1	TGCGCCAGCAGCCAAGATCAACAGGGGGTAAACATTCAGTACTTC	CASSQDQQGVNIQYF
TRBV4-1	TRBJ2-2	-	TRBD2	TGCGCCAGCAGCCCGATGGGACTAGCGGGGGTTACCGGGGAGCTGTTTTTT	CASSPMGLAGVTGELFF
TRBV7-2	TRBJ2-7	-	-	TGTGCCAGCAGCTTAATACTCGGGGTAGGGGAGCAGTACTTC	CASSLILGVGEQYF
TRBV15	TRBJ1-2	-	-	TGTGCCACCAGCAGCCGGACAGAAGTCTATGGCTACACCTTC	CATSSRTEVYGYTF
TRBV9	TRBJ1-2	-	-	TGTGCCAGCAGCGTAGTGTCGGTAGACTATGGCTACACCTTC	CASSVVSVDYGYTF
TRBV7-6	TRBJ2-7	-	TRBD1	TGTGCCAGCAGCTTGAGCCGGGACAGGCCCTACGAGCAGTACTTC	CASSLSRDRPYEQYF
TRBV14	TRBJ2-3	-	TRBD2	TGTGCCAGCAGCCAAGAGCAGCGGGAGATAGATACGCAGTATTTT	CASSQEQREIDTQYF
TRBV7-9	TRBJ1-3	-	TRBD1	TGTGCCAGCAGCTTGAGGACAGGGGGTGGAAACACCATATATTTT	CASSLRTGGGNTIYF
TRBV30	TRBJ1-1	-	TRBD1	TGTGCCTGGGTCACAGGGGCAACTGAAGCTTTCTTT	CAWVTGATEAFF
TRBV5-1	TRBJ2-1	once	TRBD2	TGCGCCAGCAGCTTGTTACTAGCGGGAGATGGTGAGCAGTTCTTC	CASSLLLAGDGEQFF
TRBV5-1	TRBJ2-7	few	-	TGCGCCAGCAGCTTGACGACAGGACCCTACGAGCAGTACTTC	CASSLTTGPYEQYF
TRBV27	TRBJ1-6	-	-	TGTGCCAGCAGTTTCCCGTCCCCTAATTCACCCCTCCACTTT	CASSFPSPNSPLHF
TRBV2	TRBJ2-6	-	-	TGTGCCAGCAGCCCGGGACTCCTTCTTATCTCTGGGGCCAACGTCCTGACTTTC	CASSPGLLLISGANVLTF
TRBV2	TRBJ2-1	once	TRBD1	TGTGCCAGCCTGCAAATGGGACAGGGGAGGGGTGAGCAGTTCTTC	CASLQMGQGRGEQFF
TRBV5-4	TRBJ1-4	-	TRBD1	TGTGCCAGCAGCTTCGGACAGGGGATTACGGGTGAAAAACTGTTTTTT	CASSFGQGITGEKLFF
TRBV19	TRBJ2-3	-	TRBD2	TGTGCCAGTAATAGCGGGACCTACACAGATACGCAGTATTTT	CASNSGTYTDTQYF
TRBV9	TRBJ2-7	-	-	TGTGCCAGCAGCGTAGGGGCGGCGGGGATCCTGAACGAGCAGTACTTC	CASSVGAAGILNEQYF
TRBV2	TRBJ1-1	-	-	TGTGCCAGCAGTGGGGAACAGGCTACTGAAGCTTTCTTT	CASSGEQATEAFF
TRBV2	TRBJ1-2	-	TRBD1	TGTGCCAGCAGTCGGACAGGGTATGGCTACACCTTC	CASSRTGYGYTF
TRBV6-5	TRBJ1-2	-	TRBD1	TGTGCCAGCAGCCCGGACAGGGATAATGGCTACACCTTC	CASSPDRDNGYTF
TRBV5-8	TRBJ2-3	-	TRBD2	TGTGCCAGCAGCAACCCGATAGCGGGAGGGGCTTATGGTACGCAGTATTTT	CASSNPIAGGAYGTQYF
TRBV7-6	TRBJ2-7	-	-	TGTGCCAGCAGCTTAGCGCGGCAGGGGGGTTCCTACGAGCAGTACTTC	CASSLARQGGSYEQYF